These 11 T cell receptor beta chains originate from one sample sequenced in a study of T cells in Graves' hyperthyroidism and ophthalmopathy. RNA transcripts gave rise to amplified TCR beta CDR3 regions. First-round RT-PCR targeting the TCR CDR3 was performed with the HTBI primer set. One entry per CDR3 protein, called by TCRdb with MiXCR from the multiplex PCR reads. The data show around 580,000 distinct CDR3 sequences, over 15% seen once. Sequenced sample: blood. These receptors all stem from a woman aged 18 to 35 with Graves' hyperthyroidism.

The chain employs TRBV19 and TRBJ2-3; D uncertain. Germline loops: CDR1 LNHDA, CDR2 SQIVND (reference sequence). Trimming removed 0 bases from V and 6 bases from J, with 10 bases in between. The CDR3 has 14 amino acids. CDR3 nucleotide sequence: TGTGCCAGTAGTATAGAGGCAGGTAGCGATACGCAGTATTTT. Protein sequence: CASSIEAGSDTQYF.

V gene TRBV5-4 combines with J gene TRBJ1-1, with D maybe TRBD1 (5 bases). CDR1 SGHNT and CDR2 YYREEE come from the germline V gene (reference sequence). V gave up 3 bases and J gave up 4 bases, with 10 bases separating them. The CDR3 runs 13 residues. The CDR3 nucleotides read TGTGCCAGCAGCTCGGGGACGGTCACTGAAGCTTTCTTT. The encoded protein is CASSSGTVTEAFF.

The table lists this clonotype with a few counts. J is TRBJ2-7 and V is TRBV20-1; D might be TRBD2 (5 bases). Germline-derived CDR1 and CDR2 are DFQATT and SNEGSKA (reference sequence). V was shortened by 5 bases and J by 0 bases, with 14 bases between the two germline ends. This CDR3 region has 14 residues. DNA for the CDR3: TGCAGTGCTCGCTCCCGCGGGTTCTCCTACGAGCAGTACTTC. Protein sequence: CSARSRGFSYEQYF.

This clonotype was seen more than once but under ten times. The V call is TRBV29-1, the J call TRBJ2-7; possible D gene TRBD1, 6 bases. The CDR3 loop spans 13 amino acids. Germline assignment: CDR1 SQVTM and CDR2 ANQGSEA. Trimming took 4 bases from V and 2 from J, leaving 12 bases between them. The CDR3 coding sequence is TGCAGCGTTGGAGGACAGAGGCCCTACGAGCAGTACTTC. This sequence encodes CSVGGQRPYEQYF.

This chain links TRBV20-1 with TRBJ1-4; D might be TRBD1 (5 bases). Germline CDR1 and CDR2: DFQATT and SNEGSKA (reference sequence). The CDR3 spans 14 residues. Trimming took off 6 bases at V and 8 bases at J, with 19 bases between the two ends. CDR3 coding DNA: TGCAGTGCCCCCCGGGGGGGTGTCTGGGAAAAACTGTTTTTT. Translated: CSAPRGGVWEKLFF.

The V and J genes are TRBV20-1 and TRBJ2-2, with 14 bases that match TRBD2. From germline, CDR1 is DFQATT and CDR2 SNEGSKA (reference sequence). V lost 5 bases to trimming and J lost 0 bases; unmatched junction nucleotides: 5. This CDR3 is built from 17 residues. CDR3 in amino acids: CSARGLAGGPNTGELFF. Written as DNA, the CDR3 is TGCAGTGCTCGAGGACTAGCGGGGGGCCCGAACACCGGGGAGCTGTTTTTT.

This clonotype occurred a few times. The chain is built from TRBV29-1 and TRBJ2-2; the D gene is possibly TRBD2 (6 bases). In germline, CDR1 is SQVTM, CDR2 ANQGSEA. There are 13 residues in the CDR3. V was cut by 4 bases and J by 8 bases, with 14 bases left in between. The CDR3 here is CSVGVAAPGELFF. DNA for the CDR3: TGCAGCGTTGGGGTAGCGGCACCGGGGGAGCTGTTTTTT.

This clonotype appeared a few times. V usage is TRBV3-1 and J usage is TRBJ2-1; D is possibly TRBD1 or TRBD2 (6 bases each). Trimming left V 1 base short and J 6 bases short, with 22 bases between. Germline CDR1 LGHDT, CDR2 YNNKEL (reference sequence). The CDR3 covers 18 residues. The CDR3 DNA reads TGTGCCAGCAGCCAAGCCCTTTTTGGGGGGCAATGTCCCAATGAGCAGTTCTTC. It specifies CASSQALFGGQCPNEQFF.

V gene TRBV6-5 combines with J gene TRBJ2-3; 7 nucleotides line up with TRBD1. The germline gives CDR1 MNHEY, CDR2 SVGAGI. With 2 bases clipped from V and 3 bases from J, the junction kept 17 bases outside the gene matches. This CDR3 has 19 residues. CDR3 nucleotide sequence: TGTGCCAGCAGTTACACCGGGACCGAGGGGGCGCGTAGAACAGATACGCAGTATTTT. This sequence encodes CASSYTGTEGARRTDTQYF.

This clonotype was seen repeatedly, ten times or more. CDR3 region: CSAPWGDAANEQFF. The CDR3 nucleotides read TGCAGTGCCCCCTGGGGGGATGCGGCGAATGAGCAGTTCTTC. The chain is built from TRBV20-1 and TRBJ2-1, with D possibly TRBD2 on 6 matching bases. Germline V gives CDR1 DFQATT, CDR2 SNEGSKA (reference sequence). V was shortened by 6 bases and J by 7 bases, with 19 bases between the two germline ends. The CDR3 contains 14 residues.

This clonotype has only a few counts. The DNA for the CDR3 is TGTGCCAGCAGTTTTGGGGATGAAAAACTGTTTTTT. This translates into CASSFGDEKLFF. This chain uses TRBV28 with TRBJ1-4; D unresolved. This CDR3 contains 12 residues. Germline V gives CDR1 MDHEN, CDR2 SYDVKM. V lost 3 bases and J lost 6, with 5 bases in between.